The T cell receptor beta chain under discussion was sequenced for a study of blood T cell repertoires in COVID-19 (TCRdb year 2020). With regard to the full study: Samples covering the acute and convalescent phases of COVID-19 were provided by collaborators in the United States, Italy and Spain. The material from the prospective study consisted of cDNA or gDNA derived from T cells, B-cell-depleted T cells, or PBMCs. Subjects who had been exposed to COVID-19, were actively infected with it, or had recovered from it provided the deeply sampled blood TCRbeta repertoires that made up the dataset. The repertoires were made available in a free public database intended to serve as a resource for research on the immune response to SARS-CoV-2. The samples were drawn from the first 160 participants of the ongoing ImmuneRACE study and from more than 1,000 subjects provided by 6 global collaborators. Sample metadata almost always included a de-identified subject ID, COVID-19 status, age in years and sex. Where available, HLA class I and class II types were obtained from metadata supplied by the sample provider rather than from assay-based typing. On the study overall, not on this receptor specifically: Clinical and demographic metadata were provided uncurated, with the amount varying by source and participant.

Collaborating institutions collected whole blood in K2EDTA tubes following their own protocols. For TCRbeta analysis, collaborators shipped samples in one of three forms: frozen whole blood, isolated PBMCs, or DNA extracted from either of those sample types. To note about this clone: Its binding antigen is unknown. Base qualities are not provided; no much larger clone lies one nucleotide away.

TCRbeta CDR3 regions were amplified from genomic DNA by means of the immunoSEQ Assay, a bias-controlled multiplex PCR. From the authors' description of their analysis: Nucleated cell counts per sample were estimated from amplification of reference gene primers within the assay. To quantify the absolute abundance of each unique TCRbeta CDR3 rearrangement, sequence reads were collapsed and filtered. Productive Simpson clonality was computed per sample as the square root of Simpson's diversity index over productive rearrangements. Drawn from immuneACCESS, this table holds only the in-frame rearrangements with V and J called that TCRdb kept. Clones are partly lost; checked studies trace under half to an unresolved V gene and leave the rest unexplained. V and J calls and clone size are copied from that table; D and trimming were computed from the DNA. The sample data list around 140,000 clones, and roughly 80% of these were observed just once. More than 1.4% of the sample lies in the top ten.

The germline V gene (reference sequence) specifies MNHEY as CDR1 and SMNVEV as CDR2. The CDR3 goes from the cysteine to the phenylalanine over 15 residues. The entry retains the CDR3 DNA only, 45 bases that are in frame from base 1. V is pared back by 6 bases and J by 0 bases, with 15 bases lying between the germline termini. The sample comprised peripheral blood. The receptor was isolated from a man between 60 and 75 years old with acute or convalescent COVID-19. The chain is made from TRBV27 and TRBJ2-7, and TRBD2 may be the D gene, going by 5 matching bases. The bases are TGTGCCAGCAGCCCTTTTTCCGGGGACTCCTACGAGCAGTACTTC. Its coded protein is CASSPFSGDSYEQYF.